Listed below are T cell receptor beta chains from one sample, sequenced in a study of identical twins. TCRdb re-called the 5' RACE reads through MiXCR, storing one row per CDR3 protein. Of about 520,000 distinct CDR3 sequences listed, less than 25% are singletons. The data were also submitted as part of a second study, on T cells expressing NK-cell markers.

What was sequenced was CD4+ T cells sorted from blood. The receptors shown here come from a young woman in good health. Each CDR3 is given with its conserved first and last residue. Fields, in order: D gene, clone size, CDR3 length, V gene, J gene, CDR3 protein, CDR3 DNA. A D gene is named only where the DNA matches it firmly. Size values are once, few and many counts, or a class for expanded clones, and some rows have none.

>TRBD2|few|13|TRBV20-1|TRBJ2-1
CSAKAGGLWEQFF
TGCAGTGCCAAAGCGGGGGGGCTATGGGAGCAGTTCTTC
>TRBD1|few|13|TRBV2|TRBJ2-7
CASTRQGTYEQYF
TGTGCCAGCACCAGACAGGGAACCTACGAGCAGTACTTC
>TRBD2|many|14|TRBV19|TRBJ2-7
CASRLAGASYEQYF
TGTGCCAGTCGACTAGCGGGGGCGTCCTACGAGCAGTACTTC
>TRBD2|.|15|TRBV5-6|TRBJ2-7
CASSSGSGRSVEQYF
TGTGCCAGCAGCTCTGGTAGCGGGAGGTCTGTCGAGCAGTACTTC
>.|.|15|TRBV5-6|TRBJ1-4
CASSQGPQGRGKLFF
TGTGCCAGCAGCCAAGGCCCCCAGGGGCGGGGGAAACTGTTTTTT
>.|once|15|TRBV4-2|TRBJ2-2
CASSQETTVWGELFF
TGTGCCAGCAGCCAAGAGACCACGGTCTGGGGGGAGCTGTTTTTT
>TRBD2|few|17|TRBV18|TRBJ2-1
CASSPPGLAGGYNEQFF
TGTGCCAGCTCACCACCCGGACTAGCGGGAGGGTACAATGAGCAGTTCTTC
>.|.|12|TRBV5-1|TRBJ2-1
CASSLGISEQFF
TGCGCCAGCAGCTTGGGCATTTCTGAGCAGTTCTTC
>TRBD1|few|18|TRBV5-6|TRBJ1-2
CASSLGLGQGSAVLGYTF
TGTGCCAGCAGCTTGGGCCTAGGACAGGGTTCAGCGGTGCTGGGCTACACCTTC
>TRBD1|few|15|TRBV9|TRBJ1-2
CASSVGRGGFYGYTF
TGTGCCAGCAGCGTAGGCAGGGGGGGATTCTATGGCTACACCTTC
>.|few|16|TRBV7-9|TRBJ2-7
CASGTPPGLSSYEQYF
TGTGCCAGCGGCACTCCTCCGGGCCTGAGCTCCTACGAGCAGTACTTC
>TRBD2|.|14|TRBV20-1|TRBJ2-1
CSASGTSPYNEQFF
TGCAGTGCTTCCGGGACTAGCCCTTACAATGAGCAGTTCTTC
>.|few|12|TRBV10-3|TRBJ1-1
CAISGQYTEAFF
TGTGCCATCAGTGGGCAGTACACTGAAGCTTTCTTT
>.|few|15|TRBV5-1|TRBJ2-6
CASRRGGTGANVLTF
TGCGCCAGCCGGAGGGGGGGAACCGGGGCCAACGTCCTGACTTTC
>TRBD1|.|16|TRBV7-2|TRBJ2-7
CASTVRTGDSPYEQYF
TGTGCCAGCACCGTTAGGACAGGGGACTCCCCCTACGAGCAGTACTTC
>.|.|13|TRBV6-5|TRBJ2-1
CASSYKTYNEQFF
TGTGCCAGCAGTTACAAGACGTACAATGAGCAGTTCTTC
>.|.|12|TRBV2|TRBJ2-3
CASAVATDTQYF
TGTGCCTCGGCGGTTGCCACAGATACGCAGTATTTT
>TRBD2|few|16|TRBV12-3/TRBV12-4|TRBJ2-3
CASSLAREAGTDTQYF
TGTGCCAGCAGTTTAGCGCGGGAGGCTGGAACAGATACGCAGTATTTT
>TRBD2|few|18|TRBV12-3/TRBV12-4|TRBJ2-5
CASRLRRVAGGPRETQYF
TGTGCCAGCAGACTTAGGAGGGTAGCGGGAGGGCCTCGAGAGACCCAGTACTTC
>.|.|14|TRBV12-3/TRBV12-4|TRBJ2-6
CASSRYSGANVLTF
TGTGCCAGCAGTCGATACTCTGGGGCCAACGTCCTGACTTTC
>TRBD2|.|18|TRBV30|TRBJ2-3
CAWSMGLAGYTSTDTQYF
TGTGCCTGGAGTATGGGGCTAGCGGGATACACTAGCACAGATACGCAGTATTTT
>TRBD2|few|16|TRBV20-1|TRBJ2-1
CSARSAGGQRYNEQFF
TGCAGTGCTAGATCCGCGGGGGGGCAGCGGTACAATGAGCAGTTCTTC
>.|few|14|TRBV7-8|TRBJ1-5
CASSLEGFNQPQHF
TGTGCCAGCAGCTTAGAGGGGTTCAATCAGCCCCAGCATTTT
>.|.|10|TRBV20-1|TRBJ2-5
CSAPRETQYF
TGCAGTGCTCCGCGGGAGACCCAGTACTTC
>.|few|13|TRBV18|TRBJ2-7
CASCRGSSYEQYF
TGTGCCAGTTGTCGGGGGAGCTCCTACGAGCAGTACTTC
>.|.|17|TRBV12-5|TRBJ2-5
CASGTQWGLNRRETQYF
TGTGCTAGTGGCACTCAATGGGGGCTAAACCGAAGAGAGACCCAGTACTTC
>.|.|14|TRBV13|TRBJ2-1
CASSGRQGGNEQFF
TGTGCCAGCAGCGGCAGGCAGGGTGGGAATGAGCAGTTCTTC
>.|few|11|TRBV12-3/TRBV12-4|TRBJ2-1
CASRLWSRKFF
TGTGCCAGCCGACTCTGGTCAAGGAAATTCTTC
>.|.|17|TRBV4-3|TRBJ1-3
CASSQGSSTGPGNTIYF
TGCGCCAGCAGCCAAGGGAGCTCCACAGGTCCTGGAAACACCATATATTTT
>.|few|15|TRBV20-1|TRBJ2-1
CSALTGSLQYNEQFF
TGCAGTGCCCTTACGGGGTCCCTCCAATACAATGAGCAGTTCTTC
>.|few|16|TRBV24-1|TRBJ2-1
CATSGPDSSGYNEQFF
TGTGCCACCAGTGGGCCGGACAGTTCGGGATACAATGAGCAGTTCTTC
>TRBD1|.|14|TRBV11-2|TRBJ1-1
CASSLERGTGTAFF
TGTGCCAGCAGCTTAGAACGAGGGACAGGGACAGCTTTCTTT
>.|.|13|TRBV27|TRBJ2-7
CASSTSQGNEQYF
TGTGCCAGCAGCACCTCGCAGGGTAACGAGCAGTACTTC
>.|few|13|TRBV5-1|TRBJ1-4
CASSLWEDEKLFF
TGCGCCAGCAGCCTGTGGGAAGATGAAAAACTGTTTTTT
>.|.|15|TRBV14|TRBJ1-6
CASSQVFQGHSPLHF
TGTGCCAGCAGCCAAGTCTTCCAGGGGCACTCACCCCTCCACTTT
>TRBD2|few|15|TRBV5-1|TRBJ2-1
CASSLAGTTNNEQFF
TGCGCCAGCAGCTTGGCCGGGACTACGAACAATGAGCAGTTCTTC
>.|.|17|TRBV4-3|TRBJ2-1
CASSQVGGGRTYNEQFF
TGCGCCAGCAGCCAAGTTGGAGGGGGAAGGACCTACAATGAGCAGTTCTTC